This T cell receptor beta chain was identified in a study of response to subunit inactivated influenza vaccine. General observations from the study: Researchers suggested that each seasonal influenza vaccination recruits few new T cells.

TCRdb processed the RT-PCR reads anew with MiXCR; each CDR3 protein has one entry. Here the sample spans fewer than 250,000 distinct CDR3 sequences, around 14% being singletons. About this clonotype: Its cognate antigen is unknown.

The CDR3 covers 14 residues. The V gene lost 3 bases and the J gene lost 1 base, with 6 bases spanning the gap. This receptor was identified in a man in his fifties who received an inactivated influenza vaccine. The chain employs TRBV12-3 or TRBV12-4 and TRBJ2-2; unclear D gene. Here the sequenced sample was CD8+ T cells sorted from PBMCs, taken about 5 days after vaccination. CDR3 amino acids: CASSFGENTGELFF. The CDR3 DNA follows: TGTGCCAGCAGTTTCGGCGAGAACACCGGGGAGCTGTTTTTT.